Shown below are 28 T cell receptor beta chains from a single sample sequenced in a study of shared clonotypes between healthy human individuals. Measured with immunoSEQ multiplex PCR; TCRdb has only the in-frame clones, and not every one. The sample has roughly 660,000 clones, around 90% seen once; the top ten hold more than 30%. Input material: memory CD8+ T cells from PBMCs. Subset described: CD45RO+ cells pooled with CCR7-negative TemRA cells. Receptors were obtained from a man aged 18 to 29 in good health. Some clones in this sample may be carry-over from other donors' samples.

The CDR3 DNA reads as TGTGCCAGCAGTTTATCGCGGGGGGGAAACACTGAAGCTTTCTTT. This translates into CASSLSRGGNTEAFF. This chain joins TRBV27 and TRBJ1-1, with TRBD1 as a possible D gene (5 bases). This CDR3 region has 15 residues. Trimming left V 0 bases short and J 2 bases short, with 10 bases between. Per the germline V gene, CDR1 is MNHEY and CDR2 is SMNVEV (reference sequence).

The gene calls are TRBV7-9 and TRBJ1-5, with no clear D. This CDR3 is built from 13 residues. CDR1 and CDR2 (germline): SEHNR, FQNEAQ (reference sequence). V lost 1 base and J lost 1, with 2 bases in between. The CDR3 coding sequence is TGTGCCAGCAGCTTAGAGAGCAATCAGCCCCAGCATTTT. Its translation is CASSLESNQPQHF.

The chain is built from TRBV6-5 and TRBJ1-1; TRBD1 is a possible D gene (5 bases). CDR1 MNHEY and CDR2 SVGAGI come from the germline V gene. This CDR3 comprises 13 residues. V lost 9 bases and J 5 bases, leaving 16 bases between the germline ends. The DNA of the CDR3 is TGTGCCAGTCATACGGGGGGACGAACTGAAGCTTTCTTT. Translation: CASHTGGRTEAFF.

This clone has a single count. The CDR3 loop reads CASSPAVLAAYNEQFF. The CDR3, as DNA: TGTGCCAGCAGCCCCGCGGTGCTAGCGGCCTACAATGAGCAGTTCTTC. V is TRBV7-9 and J is TRBJ2-1, with 7 bases that match TRBD2. The V and J ends lost 5 bases and 2 bases, in that order; junction bases with no gene match: 9. In germline, CDR1 is SEHNR, CDR2 FQNEAQ (reference sequence). This CDR3 has 16 amino acids.

This clone was found once. The genes are TRBV5-1 and TRBJ2-1; D is possibly TRBD1 (5 bases). Trimming removed 0 bases from V and 5 bases from J, with 9 bases in between. The CDR3 totals 14 residues. Germline loops: CDR1 SGHRS, CDR2 YFSETQ. The CDR3 nucleotides read TGCGCCAGCAGCTTGGCGGCAGGGAACAATGAGCAGTTCTTC. This sequence encodes CASSLAAGNNEQFF.

V and J are TRBV15 and TRBJ1-6; maybe TRBD1 (6 bases). The CDR3 is made up of 15 amino acids. CDR1 is LNHNV and CDR2 is YYDKDF in the germline V gene (reference sequence). Between the trimmed V and J ends, which lost 2 bases and 15 bases, there was a span of 20 bases. The DNA of the CDR3 is TGTGCCACCAGCAGAAGAACAGGGACTCAACAGGTCCTCCACTTT. Translating gives CATSRRTGTQQVLHF.

V and J are TRBV2 and TRBJ1-2; D remains unclear. This CDR3 region has 13 residues. Germline V gene sequence: CDR1 SNHLY, CDR2 FYNNEI. The ends were cut back, 7 bases at V and 4 bases at J, with 13 bases in the middle. The CDR3 DNA is TGTGCCAGCAAAGGCAGAAGCTCCTATGGCTACACCTTC. It is translated as CASKGRSSYGYTF.

The chain links TRBV19 to TRBJ1-4; D remains ambiguous. V was trimmed by 5 bases and J by 4 bases, leaving 23 bases between them. CDR3 length: 18 amino acids. CDR1 is LNHDA and CDR2 is SQIVND in the germline V gene (reference sequence). This CDR3 reads CASSARIPSEPVNEKLFF. CDR3 DNA sequence: TGTGCCAGTAGTGCCCGGATTCCGTCAGAGCCGGTTAATGAAAAACTGTTTTTT.

The rearrangement uses TRBV28 and TRBJ1-3; D gene unclear. With 5 bases removed from V and 3 bases from J, the gap between germline ends came to 17 bases. Germline CDR1 MDHEN, CDR2 SYDVKM. The CDR3 is 16 residues long. Written as DNA, the CDR3 is TGTGCCAGCAGTCCATCCCGGGTCAGCTATGGAAACACCATATATTTT. Translated, it gives CASSPSRVSYGNTIYF. Looking up the rest from reference TRBV28 and TRBJ1-3 gives the full variable domain: DVKVTQSSRYLVKRTGEKVFLECVQDMDHENMFWYRQDPGLGLRLIYFSYDVKMKEKGDIPEGYSVSREKKERFSLILESASTNQTSMYLCASSPSRVSYGNTIYFGEGSWLTVV.

This CDR3 reads CASSVWTGGVNGANVLTF. In DNA form, the CDR3 reads TGTGCCAGCAGCGTCTGGACAGGGGGCGTAAATGGGGCCAACGTCCTGACTTTC. This rearrangement joins TRBV11-2 to TRBJ2-6; 11 nucleotides agree with TRBD1. Germline V CDR1 and CDR2: SGHAT, FQNNGV. The CDR3 covers 18 residues. V shed 5 bases, J shed 3 bases, and the junction held 9 bases outside the gene matches.

This rearrangement joins TRBV7-3 to TRBJ2-7; D is ambiguous. Between the trimmed V and J ends, which lost 5 bases and 0 bases, there was a span of 8 bases. CDR1 and CDR2 (germline): SGHTA, FQGTGA. There are 13 residues in the CDR3. The CDR3 DNA is TGTGCCAGCAGCAGAGACAACTCCTACGAGCAGTACTTC. Amino acid sequence: CASSRDNSYEQYF.

This clone has only one observation. The chain is built from TRBV19 and TRBJ1-1; the match to TRBD1 covers 7 bases. V shed 5 bases, J shed 4 bases, and the junction held 13 bases outside the gene matches. CDR1 and CDR2 (germline): LNHDA, SQIVND (reference sequence). The CDR3 runs 16 residues. The DNA of the CDR3 is TGTGCCAGTAGTCTACGACAGGGCAGGTGGGCCACTGAAGCTTTCTTT. It encodes CASSLRQGRWATEAFF.

This chain joins TRBV27 and TRBJ1-1; D not resolved. Germline lookup yields CDR1 MNHEY and CDR2 SMNVEV (reference sequence). This CDR3 is built from 13 residues. Deletions cut 2 bases from V and 4 bases from J, with 8 bases between. This CDR3 reads CASSLIFGTEAFF. The CDR3 DNA follows: TGTGCCAGCAGTTTAATTTTTGGCACTGAAGCTTTCTTT.

This chain links TRBV11-1 with TRBJ1-1; TRBD1 might be the D (6 bases). This CDR3 is 18 amino acids long. V gave up 5 bases and J gave up 5 bases, with 27 bases separating them. Germline lookup yields CDR1 SGHAT and CDR2 FQDESV (reference sequence). This CDR3 reads CASSHSPGLFRGNTEAFF. DNA of the CDR3: TGTGCCAGCAGCCACTCCCCCGGCCTTTTCAGGGGAAATACTGAAGCTTTCTTT.

The genes are TRBV28 and TRBJ2-3; 8 positions agree with TRBD1. The CDR3 is 16 amino acids. V was clipped by 0 bases and J by 3 bases; unmatched bases: 5. Per the germline V gene, CDR1 is MDHEN and CDR2 is SYDVKM. The CDR3 DNA follows: TGTGCCAGCAGTTTATGGGACAGGGTTGGAACAGATACGCAGTATTTT. Its protein is CASSLWDRVGTDTQYF.

The gene calls are TRBV29-1 and TRBJ1-2; tentative D call: TRBD1 (6 bases). The CDR3 consists of 14 residues. CDR1 SQVTM and CDR2 ANQGSEA come from the germline V gene. Trimming removed 0 bases at V and 5 bases at J, with 13 bases between. CDR3 bases: TGCAGCGTTGAAGATCCAGGGGAGGGTTATGGCTACACCTTC. This codes for CSVEDPGEGYGYTF.

V is TRBV5-4 and J is TRBJ1-2; D is ambiguous. CDR3 size: 12 residues. Germline assignment: CDR1 SGHNT and CDR2 YYREEE (reference sequence). Trimming cost V 3 bases and J 4 bases, with 7 bases left between them. CDR3 region: CASSYGFYGYTF. The DNA of the CDR3 is TGTGCCAGCAGCTACGGGTTCTATGGCTACACCTTC. Drawing the rest from reference TRBV5-4 and TRBJ1-2, the complete variable domain is ETGVTQSPTHLIKTRGQQVTLRCSSQSGHNTVSWYQQALGQGPQFIFQYYREEENGRGNFPPRFSGLQFPNYSSELNVNALELDDSALYLCASSYGFYGYTFGSGTRLTVV.

The CDR3 bases are TGTGCCAGCAGGTCCAGGACTAGCGGGAGTCCCGAGCAGTACTTC. Its translation is CASRSRTSGSPEQYF. V gene TRBV7-2 combines with J gene TRBJ2-7; 13 nucleotides match TRBD2. Trimming removed 6 bases from V and 6 bases from J; junction bases left unmatched: 8. The CDR3 totals 15 residues. In germline, CDR1 is SGHTA, CDR2 FQGNSA.

J is TRBJ2-5 and V is TRBV5-1; 16 nucleotides align to TRBD2. The junction had 6 bases not matched to a gene; V was cut back by 4 bases and J by 3 bases. CDR1 is SGHRS and CDR2 is YFSETQ in the germline V gene. The CDR3 consists of 17 residues. The CDR3 is CASSPAGTSGREETQYF. In DNA, the CDR3 is TGCGCCAGCAGCCCGGCAGGGACTAGCGGGAGGGAAGAGACCCAGTACTTC.

The CDR3 is CASSRVDWETQYF. CDR3 sequence (DNA): TGTGCCAGTAGTAGGGTGGACTGGGAGACCCAGTACTTC. The chain recombines TRBV19 with TRBJ2-5, with a possible D match to TRBD2 (5 bases). V was clipped by 4 bases and J by 5 bases, with 11 bases between them. The germline V gene encodes CDR1 LNHDA and CDR2 SQIVND (reference sequence). The CDR3 loop spans 13 amino acids.

This sequence joins TRBV5-1 and TRBJ2-1; no definite D call. The CDR3 is made up of 15 amino acids. V was pared by 4 bases and J by 1 base, with 12 bases between. Germline CDR1 and CDR2: SGHRS and YFSETQ. The CDR3 loop is CASSISYTSYNEQFF. The CDR3 DNA is TGCGCCAGCAGCATTAGCTATACGTCCTACAATGAGCAGTTCTTC.

The chain combines TRBV28 with TRBJ2-7; 9 nucleotides line up with TRBD2. V was pared by 4 bases and J by 3 bases, with 10 bases of the junction left unmatched. The germline gives CDR1 MDHEN, CDR2 SYDVKM. This CDR3 region has 16 residues. The chain's CDR3 is CASSWLYSGRNYEQYF. The CDR3 bases are TGTGCCAGCAGTTGGTTATATAGCGGGAGAAACTACGAGCAGTACTTC.

The chain employs TRBV28 and TRBJ2-5; no firm D call. This CDR3 is built from 14 residues. Germline CDR1 MDHEN, CDR2 SYDVKM. V lost 7 bases to trimming and J lost 5 bases, with 17 bases between them. The CDR3 loop is CASKRTGNMETQYF. CDR3 in DNA: TGTGCCAGCAAACGAACGGGTAACATGGAGACCCAGTACTTC.

V and J are TRBV7-9 and TRBJ2-1; D remains ambiguous. The CDR3 loop spans 11 amino acids. In germline, CDR1 is SEHNR, CDR2 FQNEAQ (reference sequence). V was pared by 7 bases and J by 5 bases, with 6 bases between. CDR3 in DNA: TGTGCCAGCAAAGTGAACAATGAGCAGTTCTTC. It is translated as CASKVNNEQFF.

The chain carries TRBV7-9 and TRBJ2-1; D ambiguous. Deletions cut 5 bases from V and 7 bases from J, with 9 bases between. Looked up from germline, CDR1 is SEHNR and CDR2 is FQNEAQ (reference sequence). The CDR3 length is 12 residues. The CDR3 region is CASSQASNEQFF. CDR3 bases: TGTGCCAGCAGCCAGGCTTCAAATGAGCAGTTCTTC.

The sample holds one count of this clone. V usage is TRBV5-1 and J usage is TRBJ2-1; no firm D call. The V gene's germline CDR1 is SGHRS and CDR2 YFSETQ. V gave up 0 bases and J gave up 6 bases, with 7 bases separating them. The CDR3 is 13 amino acids. This chain's CDR3 is CASSLDQTNEQFF. The CDR3 nucleotides read TGCGCCAGCAGCTTGGACCAAACCAATGAGCAGTTCTTC.

This rearrangement joins TRBV7-2 to TRBJ1-6, with a tentative D call TRBD1 (5 bases). The CDR3 is 12 amino acids. Trimming shortened V by 2 bases and J by 10 bases, and 6 bases separated the two germline ends. Germline assignment: CDR1 SGHTA and CDR2 FQGNSA. CDR3 nucleotides: TGTGCCAGCAGCTTAAGGGGATCACCCCTCCACTTT. It specifies CASSLRGSPLHF.

V gene TRBV10-1 combines with J gene TRBJ2-1, with 10 bases lining up with TRBD2. The germline CDR1 and CDR2 sequences are WNHNN and SYGVQD (reference sequence). The CDR3 contains 17 residues. V shed 3 bases, J shed 0 bases, and the junction held 5 bases outside the gene matches. The CDR3 sequence is CASSEGAGGPSYNEQFF. The DNA for the CDR3 is TGCGCCAGCAGTGAAGGAGCGGGAGGGCCCTCCTACAATGAGCAGTTCTTC.